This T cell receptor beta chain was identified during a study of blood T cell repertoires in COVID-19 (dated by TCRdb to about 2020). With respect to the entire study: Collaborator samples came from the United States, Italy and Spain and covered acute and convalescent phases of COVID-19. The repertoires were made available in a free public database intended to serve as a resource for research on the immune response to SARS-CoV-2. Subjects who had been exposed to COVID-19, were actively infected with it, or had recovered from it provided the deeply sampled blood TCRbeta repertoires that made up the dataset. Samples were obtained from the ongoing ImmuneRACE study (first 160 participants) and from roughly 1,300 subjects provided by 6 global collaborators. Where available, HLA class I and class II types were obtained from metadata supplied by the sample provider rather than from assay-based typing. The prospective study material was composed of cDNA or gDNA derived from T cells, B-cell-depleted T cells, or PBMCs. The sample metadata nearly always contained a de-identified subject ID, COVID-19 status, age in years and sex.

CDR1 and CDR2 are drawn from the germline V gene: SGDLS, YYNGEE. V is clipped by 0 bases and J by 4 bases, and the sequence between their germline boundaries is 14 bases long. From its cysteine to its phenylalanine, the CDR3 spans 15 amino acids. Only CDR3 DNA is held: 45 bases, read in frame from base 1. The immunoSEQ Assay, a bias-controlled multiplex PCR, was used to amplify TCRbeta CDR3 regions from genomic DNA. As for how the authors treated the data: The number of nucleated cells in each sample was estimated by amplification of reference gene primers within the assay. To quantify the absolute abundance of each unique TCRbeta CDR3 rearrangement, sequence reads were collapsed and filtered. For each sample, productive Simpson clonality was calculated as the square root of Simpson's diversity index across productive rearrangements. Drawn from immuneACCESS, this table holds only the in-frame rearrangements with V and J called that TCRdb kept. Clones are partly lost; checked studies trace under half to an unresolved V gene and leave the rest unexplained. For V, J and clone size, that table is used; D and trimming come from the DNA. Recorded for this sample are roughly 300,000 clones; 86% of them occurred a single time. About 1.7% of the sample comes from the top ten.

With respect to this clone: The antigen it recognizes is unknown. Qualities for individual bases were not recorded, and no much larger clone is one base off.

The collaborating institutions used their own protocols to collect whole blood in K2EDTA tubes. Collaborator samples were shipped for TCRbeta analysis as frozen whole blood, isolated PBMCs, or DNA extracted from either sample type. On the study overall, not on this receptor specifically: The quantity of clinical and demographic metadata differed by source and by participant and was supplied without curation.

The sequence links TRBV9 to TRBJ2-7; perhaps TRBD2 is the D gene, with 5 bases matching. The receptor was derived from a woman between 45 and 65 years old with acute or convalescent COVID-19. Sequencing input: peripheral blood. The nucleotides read TGTGCCAGCAGCGTAGGACCGGGAACAGATTACGAGCAGTACTTC. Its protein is CASSVGPGTDYEQYF.